Listed here are 30 T cell receptor beta chains from one sample, sequenced in a study of T cells in Graves' hyperthyroidism and ophthalmopathy. What was amplified from RNA transcripts were TCR beta CDR3 regions. The primer set for the first-round RT-PCR of the TCR CDR3 was HTBI. TCRdb reanalysed the multiplex PCR reads using MiXCR and keeps one entry per CDR3 protein. The sample has around 380,000 distinct CDR3 sequences; roughly 13% are singletons. Input material: blood. The receptors were sampled from a man between 25 and 39 years old with Graves' hyperthyroidism that later progressed to Graves' ophthalmopathy.

This sequence joins TRBV3-1 and TRBJ2-7; no firm D call. The V end lost 3 bases, the J end lost 6 bases, and 9 bases lay between the germline ends. This CDR3 has 12 amino acids. Germline V gene lookup returns CDR1 LGHDT and CDR2 YNNKEL (reference sequence). In DNA form, the CDR3 reads TGTGCCAGCAGCCAGATTGGGCTCGAGCAGTACTTC. Translating gives CASSQIGLEQYF.

The chain combines TRBV19 with TRBJ1-1; D call uncertain. Looked up from germline, CDR1 is LNHDA and CDR2 is SQIVND (reference sequence). The CDR3 runs 13 residues. The germline V and J ends were trimmed by 5 bases and 1 base, with 8 bases remaining between them. The CDR3 sequence: CASSRWANTEAFF. The CDR3 nucleotides read TGTGCCAGTAGTCGCTGGGCGAACACTGAAGCTTTCTTT.

At least ten counts were recorded for this clonotype. The rearrangement uses TRBV20-1 and TRBJ2-7; D possibly corresponds to TRBD1 (5 bases). CDR1 is DFQATT, CDR2 SNEGSKA, per germline (reference sequence). V lost 0 bases to trimming and J lost 3 bases, with 15 bases between them. The CDR3 totals 15 residues. The CDR3 protein is CSARDPTEYLYEQYF. CDR3 bases: TGCAGTGCTAGAGACCCGACAGAGTATCTCTACGAGCAGTACTTC.

This clonotype occurred many times. V is TRBV7-9 and J is TRBJ2-1; D is uncertain. Germline CDR1 is SEHNR and CDR2 is FQNEAQ (reference sequence). CDR3 length: 16 amino acids. V was shortened by 0 bases and J by 0 bases, with 9 bases between the two germline ends. The chain's CDR3 is CASSLALTSSYNEQFF. DNA of the CDR3: TGTGCCAGCAGCTTAGCGCTTACGAGCTCCTACAATGAGCAGTTCTTC.

For this clonotype: Just one base apart from a much larger clone, this may be a read error. The chain carries TRBV14 and TRBJ2-3; a weak D match, TRBD2 (5 bases). V dropped 6 bases and J dropped 1 base, with 14 bases sitting between them. This CDR3 is 15 amino acids long. Germline-derived CDR1 and CDR2 are SGHDN and FVKESK. CDR3 sequence reads: CASSRGLVRTDTQYF. CDR3 DNA sequence: TGTGCCAGCAGTCGCGGGTTGGTTCGCACAGATACGCAGTATTTT.

The gene calls are TRBV2 and TRBJ1-1, with 7 bases fitting TRBD1. Germline V gives CDR1 SNHLY, CDR2 FYNNEI. Trimming at V came to 6 bases and at J to 5 bases, leaving 9 bases not matched to a gene. CDR3 length: 14 amino acids. The CDR3 region is CASSRPYRGTEAFF. The CDR3 DNA is TGTGCCAGCAGCCGACCGTACAGGGGAACTGAAGCTTTCTTT. The variable domain in full, completed from reference TRBV2 and TRBJ1-1, reads EPEVTQTPSHQVTQMGQEVILRCVPISNHLYFYWYRQILGQKVEFLVSFYNNEISEKSEIFDDQFSVERPDGSNFTLKIRSTKLEDSAMYFCASSRPYRGTEAFFGQGTRLTVV.

This rearrangement joins TRBV4-1 to TRBJ2-7, with 8 positions matching TRBD1. The germline V gene encodes CDR1 MGHRA and CDR2 YSYEKL. The J segment lost 2 bases and the V segment lost 1 base, leaving 4 bases of the junction unmatched. This CDR3 is built from 15 residues. The CDR3: CASSQGQGKPYEQYF. CDR3 in DNA: TGCGCCAGCAGCCAAGGACAGGGGAAACCCTACGAGCAGTACTTC.

This clonotype was seen a few times. This rearrangement joins TRBV29-1 to TRBJ2-3; D gene unclear. V lost 1 base to trimming and J lost 8 bases, with 13 bases between them. From germline, CDR1 is SQVTM and CDR2 ANQGSEA. CDR3 size: 13 residues. In DNA, the CDR3 is TGCAGCGTTGAAGGTGGGGTCCCGGGTACGCAGTATTTT. This translates into CSVEGGVPGTQYF.

This chain uses TRBV5-4 with TRBJ2-1, with 8 bases that match TRBD2. Germline CDR1 SGHNT, CDR2 YYREEE (reference sequence). Trimming cost V 2 bases and J 8 bases; bases outside gene matches: 6. The CDR3 is 14 residues long. The CDR3 reads CASSFGGGRDEQFF. The DNA for the CDR3 is TGTGCCAGCAGCTTCGGCGGGGGGCGCGATGAGCAGTTCTTC.

V gene TRBV9 combines with J gene TRBJ1-2; D gene unclear. CDR1 is SGDLS, CDR2 YYNGEE, per germline. Trimming took off 0 bases at V and 0 bases at J, with 9 bases between the two ends. The CDR3 spans 15 residues. The CDR3 DNA follows: TGTGCCAGCAGCGTAGTAACAGCTTCTAACTATGGCTACACCTTC. Amino acid sequence: CASSVVTASNYGYTF. Looking up the rest from reference TRBV9 and TRBJ1-2 gives the full variable domain: DSGVTQTPKHLITATGQRVTLRCSPRSGDLSVYWYQQSLDQGLQFLIQYYNGEERAKGNILERFSAQQFPDLHSELNLSSLELGDSALYFCASSVVTASNYGYTFGSGTRLTVV.

This clonotype was counted at least ten times. The V gene is TRBV7-9, the J gene TRBJ2-1; TRBD2 is a possible D gene (5 bases). Between the trimmed V and J ends, which lost 8 bases and 2 bases, there was a span of 16 bases. CDR3 length: 15 residues. Germline CDR1 and CDR2: SEHNR and FQNEAQ (reference sequence). This CDR3 reads CASPTGVATYNEQFF. CDR3 coding DNA: TGTGCCAGCCCCACCGGGGTAGCGACCTACAATGAGCAGTTCTTC. The full variable domain, rest sourced from reference TRBV7-9 and TRBJ2-1, is DTGVSQNPRHKITKRGQNVTFRCDPISEHNRLYWYRQTLGQGPEFLTYFQNEAQLEKSRLLSDRFSAERPKGSFSTLEIQRTEQGDSAMYLCASPTGVATYNEQFFGPGTRLTVL.

This clonotype appeared many times. The chain recombines TRBV11-2 with TRBJ2-1; 15 bases map to TRBD2. Germline CDR1 reads SGHAT; CDR2 reads FQNNGV. Trimming at V came to 5 bases and at J to 9 bases, leaving 5 bases not matched to a gene. The CDR3 covers 15 residues. This CDR3 reads CASSPGTSGGIEQFF. In nucleotides, the CDR3 is TGTGCCAGCAGCCCAGGGACTAGCGGGGGGATTGAGCAGTTCTTC.

For this clonotype: This clone may be a read error of a much larger clone one base away. The chain uses TRBV14 and TRBJ2-5; D unclear. This CDR3 has 12 residues. Germline V gene sequence: CDR1 SGHDN, CDR2 FVKESK. The DNA for the CDR3 is TGTGCCAGCAGCCGCCGACCAGAGACCCGGTACTTC. Amino acid sequence: CASSRRPETRYF.

This clonotype has only a few counts. J is TRBJ2-1 and V is TRBV5-1, with 7 bases aligning to TRBD1. The ends lost 4 bases at V and 0 bases at J; junction bases unmatched: 4. From germline, CDR1 is SGHRS and CDR2 YFSETQ. The CDR3 totals 15 residues. CDR3 sequence reads: CASSVGQSSYNEQFF. CDR3 in DNA: TGCGCCAGCAGCGTGGGACAGAGCTCCTACAATGAGCAGTTCTTC.

In its sample, this clonotype was seen a few times. The rearrangement joins TRBV5-1 to TRBJ2-2; D is unresolved. Trimming took 2 bases from V and 0 from J, leaving 14 bases between them. Germline CDR1 reads SGHRS; CDR2 reads YFSETQ. This CDR3 has 17 residues. The CDR3 sequence is CASSFFPAAANTGELFF. Written as DNA, the CDR3 is TGCGCCAGCAGCTTTTTTCCCGCAGCTGCGAACACCGGGGAGCTGTTTTTT. The full variable domain, in which reference TRBV5-1 and TRBJ2-2 provide the parts outside the CDR3, is KAGVTQTPRYLIKTRGQQVTLSCSPISGHRSVSWYQQTPGQGLQFLFEYFSETQRNKGNFPGRFSGRQFSNSRSEMNVSTLELGDSALYLCASSFFPAAANTGELFFGEGSRLTVL.

This clonotype was observed many times. The chain carries TRBV12-3 or TRBV12-4 and TRBJ2-7; no firm D call. Between the trimmed V and J ends, which lost 6 bases and 6 bases, there was a span of 15 bases. The CDR3 is 13 residues long. CDR3 DNA: TGTGCCAGCAGCCCGGGTAGGGCTTTCGAGCAGTACTTC. Translation: CASSPGRAFEQYF.

The sample holds many counts of this clonotype. The chain uses TRBV28 and TRBJ1-2; the match to TRBD1 covers 9 bases. This CDR3 spans 16 amino acids. Germline loops: CDR1 MDHEN, CDR2 SYDVKM. Trimming cost V 3 bases and J 4 bases; bases outside gene matches: 9. CDR3 loop: CASSFLGTGKVYGYTF. CDR3 nucleotide sequence: TGTGCCAGCAGTTTTCTGGGGACAGGGAAGGTCTATGGCTACACCTTC.

Ten or more counts support this clonotype. The V and J genes are TRBV30 and TRBJ2-1, with a possible D match to TRBD1 (6 bases). V was pared by 2 bases and J by 5 bases, with 7 bases between. The CDR3 loop spans 12 amino acids. Germline CDR1 is GTSNPN and CDR2 is SVGIG (reference sequence). The CDR3 DNA reads as TGTGCCTGGAGTAGGGACAACAATGAGCAGTTCTTC. It codes for CAWSRDNNEQFF.

This clonotype was recorded at least ten times. The chain carries TRBV11-3 and TRBJ2-3, with D perhaps TRBD1 or TRBD2 (5 bases each). V gave up 0 bases and J gave up 4 bases, with 20 bases separating them. Germline CDR1 reads SGHNT; CDR2 reads YENEEA. The CDR3 runs 18 residues. The chain's CDR3 is CASSLDPTGDDRPDTQYF. In nucleotides, the CDR3 is TGTGCCAGCAGCTTAGATCCAACTGGGGACGACCGACCAGATACGCAGTATTTT.

The CDR3 coding sequence is TGTGCCAGCACTAAAAGGTCCCAGGGCGAGCAGTACTTC. This codes for CASTKRSQGEQYF. The rearrangement joins TRBV12-3 or TRBV12-4 to TRBJ2-7; TRBD1 might be the D (5 bases). Between the trimmed V and J ends, which lost 7 bases and 6 bases, there was a span of 16 bases. CDR3 size: 13 residues.

V usage is TRBV13 and J usage is TRBJ2-7; possible D gene TRBD1, 5 bases. This CDR3 has 15 amino acids. The ends were cut back, 5 bases at V and 2 bases at J, with 16 bases in the middle. Germline V gene sequence: CDR1 PRHDT, CDR2 FYEKMQ (reference sequence). CDR3 region: CASSLTGITPYEQYF. CDR3 in DNA: TGTGCCAGCAGCCTTACAGGAATCACTCCCTACGAGCAGTACTTC.

This clonotype was observed many times. The chain links TRBV7-9 to TRBJ2-5; a possible D gene is TRBD2 (5 bases). Per the germline V gene, CDR1 is SEHNR and CDR2 is FQNEAQ (reference sequence). Trimming took 3 bases from V and 0 from J, leaving 11 bases between them. The CDR3 spans 15 residues. The CDR3 bases are TGTGCCAGCAGCTTGAGCCGAGGGAACCAAGAGACCCAGTACTTC. Its translation: CASSLSRGNQETQYF. The complete variable domain, with remaining parts taken from reference TRBV7-9 and TRBJ2-5, reads DTGVSQNPRHKITKRGQNVTFRCDPISEHNRLYWYRQTLGQGPEFLTYFQNEAQLEKSRLLSDRFSAERPKGSFSTLEIQRTEQGDSAMYLCASSLSRGNQETQYFGPGTRLLVL.

The gene calls are TRBV5-6 and TRBJ1-6, with a weak D call TRBD1 (5 bases). Germline CDR1 and CDR2: SGHDT and YYEEEE. V lost 1 base to trimming and J lost 4 bases, with 12 bases between them. This CDR3 contains 16 residues. The DNA for the CDR3 is TGTGCCAGCAGCTTGAAGCCGGGGCGGTATAATTCACCCCTCCACTTT. Translated, it gives CASSLKPGRYNSPLHF.

This clonotype was counted many times. The gene calls are TRBV12-3 or TRBV12-4 and TRBJ2-3, with 7 bases fitting TRBD2. V lost 0 bases, J lost 9 bases, and 6 bases stayed unmatched. The CDR3 has 14 residues. The CDR3 DNA sequence: TGTGCCAGCAGTTTAGCGCGGGGGTCAGGGACGCAGTATTTT. As protein: CASSLARGSGTQYF.

The chain joins TRBV20-1 to TRBJ2-5; maybe TRBD1 (6 bases). The CDR3 is 14 residues long. Trimming pared 0 bases from V and 4 bases from J, leaving 12 bases between. Germline V gene sequence: CDR1 DFQATT, CDR2 SNEGSKA (reference sequence). CDR3 DNA: TGCAGTGCTAGAGATGGGTCCAGGGGAGAGACCCAGTACTTC. Protein product: CSARDGSRGETQYF.

This clonotype showed up just a few times. The CDR3 DNA is TGTGCCAGCAGTAGGACAGGGGCAGGGACCGGGGAGCTGTTTTTT. This encodes CASSRTGAGTGELFF. The V gene is TRBV5-4, the J gene TRBJ2-2; TRBD1 matches 9 bases. Trimming cost V 5 bases and J 5 bases; bases outside gene matches: 7. This CDR3 region has 15 residues. Germline-derived CDR1 and CDR2 are SGHNT and YYREEE (reference sequence). The full variable domain, with the rest looked up from reference TRBV5-4 and TRBJ2-2, is ETGVTQSPTHLIKTRGQQVTLRCSSQSGHNTVSWYQQALGQGPQFIFQYYREEENGRGNFPPRFSGLQFPNYSSELNVNALELDDSALYLCASSRTGAGTGELFFGEGSRLTVL.

This clonotype showed up just a few times. This chain uses TRBV7-3 with TRBJ2-2, with D possibly TRBD2 on 6 matching bases. The CDR3 is 13 residues long. Trimming took off 4 bases at V and 8 bases at J, with 11 bases between the two ends. In germline, CDR1 is SGHTA, CDR2 FQGTGA. The CDR3, as DNA: TGTGCCAGCAGCTGGGACTCAGGGGGGGAGCTGTTTTTT. Translation gives CASSWDSGGELFF.

This clonotype was detected only a few times. This chain joins TRBV7-9 and TRBJ1-2, with TRBD1 as a possible D gene (6 bases). The CDR3 is made up of 14 amino acids. Germline loops: CDR1 SEHNR, CDR2 FQNEAQ (reference sequence). Deletions cut 5 bases from V and 3 bases from J, with 13 bases between. This CDR3 is CASSLRDTYYGYTF. In DNA form, the CDR3 reads TGTGCCAGCAGCCTGCGGGACACCTACTATGGCTACACCTTC. The full variable domain, rest sourced from reference TRBV7-9 and TRBJ1-2, is DTGVSQNPRHKITKRGQNVTFRCDPISEHNRLYWYRQTLGQGPEFLTYFQNEAQLEKSRLLSDRFSAERPKGSFSTLEIQRTEQGDSAMYLCASSLRDTYYGYTFGSGTRLTVV.

This clonotype came up many times. The V call is TRBV13, the J call TRBJ1-1, with D hard to call. CDR3 length equals 13 residues. Germline CDR1 is PRHDT and CDR2 is FYEKMQ (reference sequence). Trimming took 6 bases from V and 1 from J, leaving 9 bases between them. CDR3 nucleotides: TGTGCCAGCAGATACCTAAGGAACACTGAAGCTTTCTTT. Its protein product is CASRYLRNTEAFF.

This clonotype was seen at least ten times. The genes are TRBV29-1 and TRBJ1-2; 8 bases match TRBD1. The CDR3 runs 14 residues. V lost 1 base, J lost 2 bases, and 3 bases stayed unmatched. Germline V CDR1 and CDR2: SQVTM, ANQGSEA. In DNA form, the CDR3 reads TGCAGCGTTGAAGGAGGACAGGGAAACTATGGCTACACCTTC. This codes for CSVEGGQGNYGYTF.